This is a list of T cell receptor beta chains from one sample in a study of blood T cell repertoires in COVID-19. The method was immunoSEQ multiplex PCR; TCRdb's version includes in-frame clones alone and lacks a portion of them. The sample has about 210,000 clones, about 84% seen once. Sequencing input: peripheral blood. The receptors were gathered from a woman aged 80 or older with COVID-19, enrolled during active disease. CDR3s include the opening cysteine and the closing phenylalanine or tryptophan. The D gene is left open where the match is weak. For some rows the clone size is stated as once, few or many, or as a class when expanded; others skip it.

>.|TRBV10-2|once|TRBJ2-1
CASSESIGGTYNEQFF
TGCGCCAGCAGTGAGTCGATTGGCGGAACCTACAATGAGCAGTTCTTC
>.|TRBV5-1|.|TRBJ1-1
CASGAGHGTEAFF
TGCGCCAGCGGAGCGGGGCATGGTACTGAAGCTTTCTTT
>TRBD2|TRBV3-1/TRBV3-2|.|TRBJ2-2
CASSQGGGTGELFF
TGTGCCAGCAGCCAAGGCGGGGGGACCGGGGAGCTGTTTTTT
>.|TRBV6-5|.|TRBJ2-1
CASVLDGNEQFF
TGTGCCAGCGTCTTAGATGGCAATGAGCAGTTCTTC
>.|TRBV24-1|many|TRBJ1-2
CATSGVGTTDGYTF
TGTGCCACCAGTGGCGTCGGGACAACAGATGGCTACACCTTC
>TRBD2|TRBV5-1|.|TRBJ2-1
CASSSVASGDYNEQFF
TGCGCCAGCAGCTCCGTGGCTAGCGGGGATTACAATGAGCAGTTCTTC
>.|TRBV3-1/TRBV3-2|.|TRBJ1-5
CASSQGGINQPQHF
TGTGCCAGCAGCCAAGGAGGGATCAATCAGCCCCAGCATTTT
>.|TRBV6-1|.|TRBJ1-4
CASSDGEAGKLFF
TGTGCCAGCAGTGATGGAGAGGCTGGAAAACTGTTTTTT
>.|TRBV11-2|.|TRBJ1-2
CASRREARGGYTF
TGTGCCAGCAGAAGGGAGGCGCGGGGCGGCTACACCTTC
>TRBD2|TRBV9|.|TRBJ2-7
CASSVGSGSNYEQYF
TGTGCCAGCAGCGTTGGTAGCGGGAGTAACTACGAGCAGTACTTC
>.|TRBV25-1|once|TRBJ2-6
CASSAAGPTGANVLTF
TGTGCCAGCAGTGCGGCGGGGCCCACGGGGGCCAACGTCCTGACTTTC
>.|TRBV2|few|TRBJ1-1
CASSEGGRGTEAFF
TGTGCCAGCAGTGAAGGGGGTCGGGGCACTGAAGCTTTCTTT
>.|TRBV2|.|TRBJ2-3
CASILFADTQYF
TGTGCCAGCATCCTGTTCGCAGATACGCAGTATTTT
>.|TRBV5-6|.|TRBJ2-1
CASSSYPYHNEQFF
TGTGCCAGCAGCTCCTACCCCTATCACAATGAGCAGTTCTTC
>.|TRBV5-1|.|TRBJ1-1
CASSTNRRENTEAFF
TGCGCCAGCAGCACTAACAGGAGGGAGAACACTGAAGCTTTCTTT
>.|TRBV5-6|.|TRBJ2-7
CASSSNGARAYLSYEQYF
TGTGCCAGCAGCTCAAACGGTGCCAGGGCCTACCTCTCCTACGAGCAGTACTTC
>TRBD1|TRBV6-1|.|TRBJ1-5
CASSEAGTGWRQPQHF
TGTGCCAGCAGTGAAGCTGGGACAGGGTGGCGTCAGCCCCAGCATTTT
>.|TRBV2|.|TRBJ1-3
CASSPLGGVGFSGNTIYF
TGTGCCAGCAGTCCCCTCGGGGGAGTCGGGTTCTCTGGAAACACCATATATTTT
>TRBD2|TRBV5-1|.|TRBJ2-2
CASSPRGSGRVGTGELFF
TGCGCCAGCAGCCCCAGAGGCAGCGGGAGGGTTGGAACCGGGGAGCTGTTTTTT
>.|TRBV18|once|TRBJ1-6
CASSPREVAGSPLHF
TGTGCCAGCTCACCACGTGAGGTGGCGGGATCACCCCTCCACTTT
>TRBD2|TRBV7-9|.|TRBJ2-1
CASSLGTTSGHNEQFF
TGTGCCAGCAGCTTAGGAACGACTAGCGGACACAATGAGCAGTTCTTC
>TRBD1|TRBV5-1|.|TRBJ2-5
CASSSGDRGQETQYF
TGCGCCAGCAGCTCGGGGGACAGGGGTCAAGAGACCCAGTACTTC
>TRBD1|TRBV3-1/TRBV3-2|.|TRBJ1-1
CASSNRGRTEAFF
TGTGCCAGCAGTAACAGGGGCCGCACTGAAGCTTTCTTT
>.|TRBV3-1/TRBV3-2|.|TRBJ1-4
CASSRQTGTRDEKLFF
TGTGCCAGCAGCCGGCAGACAGGAACGCGGGATGAAAAACTGTTTTTT
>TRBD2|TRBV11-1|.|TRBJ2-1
CASRTLAGGLNEQFF
TGTGCCAGCAGGACACTAGCGGGGGGTTTGAATGAGCAGTTCTTC
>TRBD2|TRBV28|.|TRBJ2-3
CASSPTSGSFSDTQYF
TGTGCCAGCAGTCCGACTAGCGGGAGCTTTTCAGATACGCAGTATTTT
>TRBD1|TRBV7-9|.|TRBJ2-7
CASSLGDRLYEQYF
TGTGCCAGCAGCTTAGGGGACAGGCTTTACGAGCAGTACTTC
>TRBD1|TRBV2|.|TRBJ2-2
CASSGDRGTGELFF
TGTGCCAGCAGTGGGGACAGGGGCACCGGGGAGCTGTTTTTT
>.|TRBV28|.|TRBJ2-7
CASSSGYEQYF
TGTGCCAGCAGTTCCGGTTACGAGCAGTACTTC
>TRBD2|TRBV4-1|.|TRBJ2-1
CASSPIGTSGIEQFF
TGCGCCAGCAGTCCTATAGGGACTAGCGGGATAGAGCAGTTCTTC
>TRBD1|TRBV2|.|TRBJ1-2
CASRMGQAYGYTF
TGTGCCAGCAGGATGGGACAGGCATATGGCTACACCTTC
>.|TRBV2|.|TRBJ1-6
CASSPERGNSPLHF
TGTGCCAGCAGCCCGGAAAGAGGGAATTCACCCCTCCACTTT
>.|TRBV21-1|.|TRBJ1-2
CATNPGQGGGYTF
TGTGCCACTAACCCCGGACAGGGTGGTGGCTACACCTTC
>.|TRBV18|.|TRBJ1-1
CASSPDFNTEAFF
TGTGCCAGCTCACCAGACTTTAACACTGAAGCTTTCTTT
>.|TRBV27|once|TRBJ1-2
CASSLSGSGSYYGYTF
TGTGCCAGCAGTTTATCGGGGTCAGGGTCTTACTATGGCTACACCTTC
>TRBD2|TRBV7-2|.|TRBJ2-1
CASSSSGRANEQFF
TGTGCCAGCAGCTCAAGCGGGAGGGCCAATGAGCAGTTCTTC
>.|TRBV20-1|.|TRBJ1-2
CSASNNGYTF
TGCAGTGCTAGTAATAATGGCTACACCTTC
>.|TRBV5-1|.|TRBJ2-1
CASSPNSFLSQYNEQFF
TGCGCCAGCAGCCCCAACAGCTTCCTATCCCAATACAATGAGCAGTTCTTC
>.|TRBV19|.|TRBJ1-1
CASSTQGGTEAFF
TGTGCCAGTAGTACGCAGGGAGGCACTGAAGCCTTCTTT
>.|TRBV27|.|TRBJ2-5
CATGRGTQYF
TGTGCCACCGGCAGGGGGACCCAGTACTTC
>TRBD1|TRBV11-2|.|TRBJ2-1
CASSSGTGGNEQFF
TGTGCCAGCAGCTCCGGGACAGGGGGGAATGAGCAGTTCTTC
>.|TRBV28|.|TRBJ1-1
CASRGGAVLEAFF
TGTGCCAGCAGGGGGGGGGCCGTACTTGAAGCTTTCTTT
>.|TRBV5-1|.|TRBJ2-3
CASRPPPAGPSTDTQYF
TGCGCCAGCAGACCCCCGCCGGCGGGACCAAGCACAGATACGCAGTATTTT
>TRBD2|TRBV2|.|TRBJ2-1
CASSPSGRDYNEQFF
TGTGCCAGCAGCCCTAGCGGGAGAGACTACAATGAGCAGTTCTTC
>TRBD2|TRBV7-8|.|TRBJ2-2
CASSLGSAGAGELFF
TGTGCCAGCAGCTTAGGGTCGGCGGGGGCCGGGGAGCTGTTTTTT
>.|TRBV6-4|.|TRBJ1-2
CASSPSLTGVGYGYTF
TGTGCCAGCAGTCCATCTCTGACAGGCGTGGGCTATGGCTACACCTTC
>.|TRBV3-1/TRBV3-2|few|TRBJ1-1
CASSQDKSAGNTEAFF
TGTGCCAGCAGCCAAGATAAGTCGGCAGGGAACACTGAAGCTTTCTTT
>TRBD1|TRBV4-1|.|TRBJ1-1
CASSQYTRTGLPEAFF
TGCGCCAGCAGCCAGTACACACGGACAGGGCTTCCTGAAGCTTTCTTT
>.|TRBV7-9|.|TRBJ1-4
CASAPGGPEKLFF
TGTGCCAGCGCCCCTGGAGGACCAGAAAAACTGTTTTTT
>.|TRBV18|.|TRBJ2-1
CASSPLRGAGNEQFF
TGTGCCAGCTCACCACTTCGGGGGGCGGGCAATGAGCAGTTCTTC
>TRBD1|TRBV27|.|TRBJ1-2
CASSFRSRGGGYTF
TGTGCCAGCAGTTTCAGGTCGCGAGGGGGCGGCTACACCTTC
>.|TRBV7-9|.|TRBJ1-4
CASSGGRGSNEKLFF
TGTGCCAGCAGCGGCGGCAGGGGTAGTAATGAAAAACTGTTTTTT
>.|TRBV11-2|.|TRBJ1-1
CASSSTRGTEAFF
TGTGCCAGCAGCTCAACCAGGGGCACTGAAGCTTTCTTT